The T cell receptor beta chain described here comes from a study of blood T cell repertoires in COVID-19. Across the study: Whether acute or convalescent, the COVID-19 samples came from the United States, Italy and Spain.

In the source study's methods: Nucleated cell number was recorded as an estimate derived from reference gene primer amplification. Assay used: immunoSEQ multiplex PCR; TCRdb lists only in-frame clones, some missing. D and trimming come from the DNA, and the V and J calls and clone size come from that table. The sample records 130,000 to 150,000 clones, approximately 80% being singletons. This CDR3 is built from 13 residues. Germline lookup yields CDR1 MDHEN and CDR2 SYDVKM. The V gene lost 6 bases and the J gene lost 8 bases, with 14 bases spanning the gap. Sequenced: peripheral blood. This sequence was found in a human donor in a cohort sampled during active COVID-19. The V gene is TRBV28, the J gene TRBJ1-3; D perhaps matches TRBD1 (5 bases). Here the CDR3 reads CASRQGFEDTIYF. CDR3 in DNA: TGTGCCAGCAGGCAGGGATTTGAAGACACCATATATTTT.